The 18 T cell receptor beta chains below were found in one sample sequenced in a study of blood T cell repertoires in COVID-19. The repertoire was sequenced with immunoSEQ multiplex PCR; TCRdb's copy has only in-frame clones and lacks some. This table has 50,000 to 75,000 clones, about nine tenths appearing once. The specimen was peripheral blood. The source is a woman between 50 and 59 years old with active or convalescent COVID-19.

The V gene is TRBV11-2, the J gene TRBJ1-4; weak D call: TRBD1 (6 bases). Deletions cut 6 bases from V and 12 bases from J, with 17 bases between. This CDR3 has 13 residues. Germline CDR1 SGHAT, CDR2 FQNNGV. CDR3 sequence reads: CASSKGTLTELFF. As DNA, the CDR3 is TGTGCCAGCAGTAAAGGGACATTAACAGAACTGTTTTTT.

The V and J genes are TRBV19 and TRBJ2-7, with 7 bases fitting TRBD1. After removal of 5 bases from V and 4 bases from J, the junction contained 5 bases not matched to a gene. There are 13 residues in the CDR3. Germline assignment: CDR1 LNHDA and CDR2 SQIVND (reference sequence). This chain's CDR3 is CASSPRQGYEQYF. For the CDR3, the DNA is TGTGCCAGTAGTCCTCGACAGGGTTACGAGCAGTACTTC.

The J gene is TRBJ1-6, the V gene TRBV6-1, with a possible D match to TRBD1 (5 bases). The ends were cut back, 4 bases at V and 6 bases at J, with 28 bases in the middle. CDR1 MNHNS and CDR2 SASEGT come from the germline V gene. There are 20 residues in the CDR3. The CDR3 protein is CASSARSEGTGSLFNSPLHF. The CDR3 DNA reads TGTGCCAGCAGTGCAAGGTCGGAGGGGACGGGGAGTCTCTTTAATTCACCCCTCCACTTT.

The chain couples TRBV19 to TRBJ2-7; perhaps TRBD2 as D (6 bases). Germline V gives CDR1 LNHDA, CDR2 SQIVND (reference sequence). The CDR3 consists of 16 residues. V lost 5 bases to trimming and J lost 0 bases, with 17 bases between them. CDR3 amino acids: CASSSAGGSYSYEQYF. The CDR3 DNA reads as TGTGCCAGTAGTTCCGCTGGGGGGAGTTACTCCTACGAGCAGTACTTC. The variable domain in full, with the rest retrieved from reference TRBV19 and TRBJ2-7, is DGGITQSPKYLFRKEGQNVTLSCEQNLNHDAMYWYRQDPGQGLRLIYYSQIVNDFQKGDIAEGYSVSREKKESFPLTVTSAQKNPTAFYLCASSSAGGSYSYEQYFGPGTRLTVT.

The chain has TRBV23-1 and TRBJ2-7; D is unresolved. TRBV23-1 is noted as an ORF with a role that remains uncertain. V was pared by 3 bases and J by 3 bases, with 15 bases between. The CDR3 is 15 amino acids. The CDR3 coding sequence is TGCGCCAGCAGTCATCGTCTCCCTAGTTTCTACGAGCAGTACTTC. Encoded protein: CASSHRLPSFYEQYF.

The gene calls are TRBV19 and TRBJ1-1, with TRBD1 as a possible D gene (5 bases). Trimming removed 7 bases from V and 0 bases from J, with 12 bases in between. Germline values: CDR1 LNHDA, CDR2 SQIVND (reference sequence). The CDR3 has 14 amino acids. This CDR3 is CASTPGLMNTEAFF. DNA for the CDR3: TGTGCCAGTACCCCAGGGCTCATGAACACTGAAGCTTTCTTT.

The chain couples TRBV5-1 to TRBJ2-7; 7 nucleotides agree with TRBD1. The V gene end was trimmed by 5 bases and the J gene end by 0 bases; junction bases not matched to a gene: 2. This CDR3 spans 13 amino acids. The V gene's germline CDR1 is SGHRS and CDR2 YFSETQ. The CDR3 DNA reads as TGCGCCAGCAGGGGGACAGCCTCCTACGAGCAGTACTTC. Its translation is CASRGTASYEQYF. Full variable domain (outside the CDR3, taken from reference TRBV5-1 and TRBJ2-7): KAGVTQTPRYLIKTRGQQVTLSCSPISGHRSVSWYQQTPGQGLQFLFEYFSETQRNKGNFPGRFSGRQFSNSRSEMNVSTLELGDSALYLCASRGTASYEQYFGPGTRLTVT.

A remark on this clone: An end of the junction differs from the germline gene, which may be a read error. The chain has TRBV7-7 and TRBJ2-7, with 7 bases matching TRBD1. The CDR3 runs 16 residues. Germline CDR1 reads SSHAT; CDR2 reads FNYEAQ (reference sequence). The CDR3 sequence is CASSPRTGIYPYEQYF. The CDR3 nucleotides are TGTGCTAGCAGTCCACGGACAGGTATCTATCCCTACGAGCAGTACTTC. Supplemented by reference TRBV7-7 and TRBJ2-7, the full variable domain reads GAGVSQSPRYKVTKRGQDVTLRCDPISSHATLYWYQQALGQGPEFLTYFNYEAQPDKSGLPSDRFSAERPEGSISTLTIQRTEQRDSAMYRCASSPRTGIYPYEQYFGPGTRLTVT.

CDR3: CASSPSPGLVLADTQYF. The CDR3 bases are TGTGCCAGCAGCCCGAGCCCGGGACTAGTTTTAGCAGATACGCAGTATTTT. This chain links TRBV7-8 with TRBJ2-3, with TRBD2 matching over 8 bases. The CDR3 has 17 residues. Germline trimming cut 5 bases from V and 4 bases from J; bases unmatched to any gene: 14. Germline V gene sequence: CDR1 SGHVS, CDR2 FQNEAQ.

This sequence joins TRBV10-3 and TRBJ2-2; 7 nucleotides align to TRBD2. This CDR3 has 16 amino acids. J lost 2 bases, V lost 0 bases, and 3 bases had no gene match. Per the germline V gene, CDR1 is ENHRY and CDR2 is SYGVKD. For the CDR3, the DNA is TGTGCCATCAGTGAGTCGCTAGCGGACAACACCGGGGAGCTGTTTTTT. Encoded protein: CAISESLADNTGELFF.

The gene calls are TRBV6-2 or TRBV6-3 and TRBJ2-1, with 8 bases matching TRBD2. V shed 5 bases, J shed 2 bases, and the junction held 11 bases outside the gene matches. The CDR3 extends over 17 amino acids. CDR1 is MNHEY, CDR2 SVGEGT, per germline. Here the CDR3 reads CASSRTSRQNAYNEQFF. The CDR3 bases are TGTGCCAGCAGTAGGACTAGCAGACAAAACGCCTACAATGAGCAGTTCTTC.

The chain is built from TRBV18 and TRBJ1-6, with D unclear. The ends were cut back, 2 bases at V and 0 bases at J, with 5 bases in the middle. This CDR3 is 15 amino acids long. Germline CDR1 reads KGHSH; CDR2 reads LQKENI. The CDR3 loop is CASSPESSYNSPLHF. Written as DNA, the CDR3 is TGTGCCAGCTCACCAGAGAGCTCCTATAATTCACCCCTCCACTTT.

Points on this clone: The junction departs from the called germline gene at one end, perhaps through a read error. V gene TRBV7-9 combines with J gene TRBJ1-2; perhaps TRBD1 as D (6 bases). The CDR3 runs 18 residues. Germline V gene lookup returns CDR1 SEHNR and CDR2 FQNEAQ (reference sequence). The CDR3 DNA reads as TGTGCCAGCAGATTAGGGGGGGGAGGGGAGCTAAGGGACTATGGCTACACCTTC. It translates to CASRLGGGGELRDYGYTF.

This clone was seen more than once but under ten times. This sequence joins TRBV2 and TRBJ1-2; the D gene is possibly TRBD1 (5 bases). Looked up from germline, CDR1 is SNHLY and CDR2 is FYNNEI. The V gene lost 9 bases and the J gene lost 8 bases, with 19 bases spanning the gap. The CDR3 runs to 13 residues. The CDR3 nucleotides are TGTGCCAGGAGGCTTCAGGGTTATGGAGGCTACACCTTC. It codes for CARRLQGYGGYTF.

The V and J genes are TRBV4-2 and TRBJ2-7, with 9 positions matching TRBD2. This CDR3 is built from 21 residues. The V gene's germline CDR1 is LGHNA and CDR2 YNFKEQ. V gave up 7 bases and J gave up 4 bases; unmatched junction bases: 29. This CDR3 reads CASTRSAPFEGPSGIGYEQYF. The CDR3 coding sequence is TGTGCCAGCACCCGGTCAGCACCCTTCGAAGGCCCTAGCGGGATCGGGTACGAGCAGTACTTC.

The chain has TRBV2 and TRBJ1-1, with a possible D match to TRBD1 (6 bases). The V end lost 6 bases, the J end lost 1 base, and 12 bases lay between the germline ends. From germline, CDR1 is SNHLY and CDR2 FYNNEI. The length of the CDR3 is 14 residues. The CDR3 sequence: CASSPRTANTEAFF. The CDR3 DNA follows: TGTGCCAGCAGCCCCAGGACAGCGAACACTGAAGCTTTCTTT.

J is TRBJ2-5 and V is TRBV4-1; a possible D gene is TRBD2 (6 bases). CDR1 is MGHRA, CDR2 YSYEKL, per germline. V was shortened by 6 bases and J by 5 bases, with 19 bases between the two germline ends. The CDR3 has 15 amino acids. The DNA for the CDR3 is TGCGCCAGCAGTGGGACTGGGCCCCAGAGGGAGACCCAGTACTTC. It codes for CASSGTGPQRETQYF.

By share, this clone ranks as large. The rearrangement uses TRBV2 and TRBJ2-1, with D possibly matching TRBD2 (6 bases). Trimming left V 5 bases short and J 5 bases short, with 19 bases between. The CDR3 has 16 residues. Germline CDR1 and CDR2: SNHLY and FYNNEI. The CDR3 DNA follows: TGTGCCAGCAGTCGGCCTTGGGGGGACCCGGACAATGAGCAGTTCTTC. It translates to CASSRPWGDPDNEQFF. Variable domain in full (rest from reference TRBV2 and TRBJ2-1): EPEVTQTPSHQVTQMGQEVILRCVPISNHLYFYWYRQILGQKVEFLVSFYNNEISEKSEIFDDQFSVERPDGSNFTLKIRSTKLEDSAMYFCASSRPWGDPDNEQFFGPGTRLTVL.